The rows below give T cell receptor beta chains drawn from one sample of a study of T-cell reconstitution after alpha-beta-depleted transplantation in children. TCRdb processed the PCR reads anew with MiXCR; each CDR3 protein has one entry. The top ten clones hold 28% of a sample with a few hundred thousand distinct CDR3 sequences, 9.5% to 13% of them seen once. The sample was PBMCs, taken before TCRalphabeta/CD19-depleted stem cell transplant. The receptor source for this set is a child under two years old with acute myeloid leukemia, due to receive a stem cell transplant. Both conserved end residues are part of each CDR3. The order of the fields is J gene, clone size, D gene, V gene, CDR3 protein, CDR3 DNA. The D gene is left open where the match is weak. Rows may omit the clone size; those that give it use once, few, many or a size class.

J gene: TRBJ1-5; clone size: many; D gene: NA; V gene: TRBV7-6; CDR3 protein: CASSPSWDQPQHF; CDR3 DNA: TGTGCCAGCAGCCCCAGTTGGGATCAGCCCCAGCATTTT
J gene: TRBJ1-5; clone size: few; D gene: NA; V gene: TRBV12-3/TRBV12-4; CDR3 protein: CASSLTGRIQPQHF; CDR3 DNA: TGTGCCAGCAGTTTGACAGGTCGTATCCAGCCCCAGCATTTT
J gene: TRBJ1-5; clone size: many; D gene: NA; V gene: TRBV7-8; CDR3 protein: CASSFQVNQPQHF; CDR3 DNA: TGTGCCAGCAGCTTTCAGGTCAATCAGCCCCAGCATTTT
J gene: TRBJ1-4; clone size: few; D gene: NA; V gene: TRBV28; CDR3 protein: CASSGTPNEKLFF; CDR3 DNA: TGTGCCAGCAGTGGGACACCGAATGAAAAACTGTTTTTT
J gene: TRBJ1-2; clone size: NA; D gene: TRBD1; V gene: TRBV5-1; CDR3 protein: CASSLEQGARNGYTF; CDR3 DNA: TGCGCCAGCAGCTTGGAACAGGGGGCGCGGAATGGCTACACCTTC
J gene: TRBJ2-5; clone size: NA; D gene: NA; V gene: TRBV5-6; CDR3 protein: CASSLTAQETQYF; CDR3 DNA: TGTGCCAGCAGCTTGACAGCTCAAGAGACCCAGTACTTC
J gene: TRBJ1-1; clone size: many; D gene: TRBD1; V gene: TRBV10-3; CDR3 protein: CAIRGQSEAFF; CDR3 DNA: TGTGCCATCAGGGGACAGAGCGAAGCTTTCTTT
J gene: TRBJ1-6; clone size: many; D gene: NA; V gene: TRBV4-3; CDR3 protein: CASSATGPLTYSPLHF; CDR3 DNA: TGCGCCAGCAGCGCAACAGGGCCCCTTACCTATTCACCCCTCCACTTT
J gene: TRBJ2-7; clone size: many; D gene: TRBD1; V gene: TRBV20-1; CDR3 protein: CSASPTGTGGYEQYF; CDR3 DNA: TGCAGTGCTAGTCCGACCGGGACAGGTGGCTACGAGCAGTACTTC
J gene: TRBJ2-2; clone size: many; D gene: TRBD1; V gene: TRBV29-1; CDR3 protein: CSVGGGRSSGAGELFF; CDR3 DNA: TGCAGCGTTGGAGGGGGCAGATCGTCTGGAGCCGGGGAGCTGTTTTTT
J gene: TRBJ2-1; clone size: once; D gene: NA; V gene: TRBV20-1; CDR3 protein: CRASSSGPYNEQFF; CDR3 DNA: TGCAGAGCTAGTTCGAGCGGCCCTTACAATGAGCAGTTCTTC
J gene: TRBJ2-5; clone size: NA; D gene: TRBD2; V gene: TRBV24-1; CDR3 protein: CATSDLGLASETQYF; CDR3 DNA: TGTGCCACCAGTGACCTGGGACTAGCCTCAGAGACCCAGTACTTC
J gene: TRBJ2-6; clone size: many; D gene: TRBD1; V gene: TRBV28; CDR3 protein: CASSSPGQGAGANVLTF; CDR3 DNA: TGTGCCAGCAGTTCTCCGGGACAGGGGGCAGGGGCCAACGTCCTGACTTTC
J gene: TRBJ2-4; clone size: many; D gene: NA; V gene: TRBV20-1; CDR3 protein: CSVIGGALRDIQYF; CDR3 DNA: TGCAGTGTTATAGGAGGAGCCCTCAGGGACATTCAGTACTTC
J gene: TRBJ1-3; clone size: many; D gene: NA; V gene: TRBV20-1; CDR3 protein: CSARDRNSGNTIYF; CDR3 DNA: TGCAGTGCTAGAGACAGGAACTCTGGAAACACCATATATTTT
J gene: TRBJ2-1; clone size: many; D gene: NA; V gene: TRBV20-1; CDR3 protein: CSAQRGQPQANEQFF; CDR3 DNA: TGCAGTGCCCAACGCGGGCAACCTCAGGCTAATGAGCAGTTCTTC
J gene: TRBJ2-5; clone size: many; D gene: NA; V gene: TRBV20-1; CDR3 protein: CSATNQTQYF; CDR3 DNA: TGCAGTGCTACCAACCAGACCCAGTACTTC
J gene: TRBJ1-1; clone size: many; D gene: NA; V gene: TRBV5-1; CDR3 protein: CASSLEGHTEAFF; CDR3 DNA: TGCGCCAGCAGCTTGGAGGGACACACTGAAGCTTTCTTT
J gene: TRBJ2-7; clone size: NA; D gene: NA; V gene: TRBV28; CDR3 protein: CAGIPRDASSYEQYF; CDR3 DNA: TGTGCCGGCATCCCCCGGGACGCCAGCTCCTACGAGCAGTACTTC
J gene: TRBJ1-1; clone size: many; D gene: NA; V gene: TRBV19; CDR3 protein: CASSIFRGAAEAFF; CDR3 DNA: TGTGCCAGTAGTATCTTCCGGGGGGCGGCTGAAGCTTTCTTT
J gene: TRBJ1-1; clone size: NA; D gene: NA; V gene: TRBV3-1; CDR3 protein: CASATLDTEAFF; CDR3 DNA: TGTGCCAGCGCCACCCTCGATACTGAAGCTTTCTTT
J gene: TRBJ2-5; clone size: many; D gene: TRBD1; V gene: TRBV5-1; CDR3 protein: CASSLRGQGGGSTQETQYF; CDR3 DNA: TGCGCCAGCAGCTTAAGGGGACAGGGGGGCGGGAGTACCCAAGAGACCCAGTACTTC
J gene: TRBJ2-5; clone size: NA; D gene: NA; V gene: TRBV3-1; CDR3 protein: CASSHGGLAAYQETQYF; CDR3 DNA: TGTGCCAGCAGCCACGGGGGGCTAGCGGCGTACCAAGAGACCCAGTACTTC
J gene: TRBJ2-5; clone size: many; D gene: TRBD2; V gene: TRBV20-1; CDR3 protein: CSASTSSPQETQYF; CDR3 DNA: TGCAGTGCCTCGACTAGCAGCCCACAAGAGACCCAGTACTTC
J gene: TRBJ1-6; clone size: many; D gene: NA; V gene: TRBV12-3/TRBV12-4; CDR3 protein: CASSLDGVGDSPLHF; CDR3 DNA: TGTGCCAGCAGTTTAGACGGGGTGGGAGATTCACCCCTCCACTTT
J gene: TRBJ2-7; clone size: many; D gene: NA; V gene: TRBV12-3/TRBV12-4; CDR3 protein: CASSFTWWHEQYF; CDR3 DNA: TGTGCCAGCAGTTTTACTTGGTGGCACGAGCAGTACTTC
J gene: TRBJ2-2; clone size: many; D gene: NA; V gene: TRBV5-1; CDR3 protein: CASSFQTGNTGELFF; CDR3 DNA: TGCGCCAGCAGCTTTCAGACGGGGAACACCGGGGAGCTGTTTTTT
J gene: TRBJ2-7; clone size: NA; D gene: TRBD1; V gene: TRBV12-3/TRBV12-4; CDR3 protein: CASSPRGGSLYEQYF; CDR3 DNA: TGTGCCAGCAGTCCAAGAGGGGGCTCTCTCTACGAGCAGTACTTC
J gene: TRBJ1-2; clone size: many; D gene: NA; V gene: TRBV29-1; CDR3 protein: CSAPSVSSGYTF; CDR3 DNA: TGCAGCGCCCCCAGTGTTTCTAGTGGCTACACCTTC
J gene: TRBJ2-7; clone size: many; D gene: TRBD2; V gene: TRBV6-1; CDR3 protein: CASRTGTSASYEQYF; CDR3 DNA: TGTGCCAGCAGGACCGGGACTAGCGCCTCCTACGAGCAGTACTTC
J gene: TRBJ2-4; clone size: many; D gene: NA; V gene: TRBV9; CDR3 protein: CASSVGMGLNIQYF; CDR3 DNA: TGTGCCAGCAGCGTAGGAATGGGACTAAACATTCAGTACTTC
J gene: TRBJ2-6; clone size: many; D gene: TRBD2; V gene: TRBV4-2; CDR3 protein: CATRTSGGSSGANVLTF; CDR3 DNA: TGTGCCACCCGGACTAGCGGGGGGTCCTCTGGGGCCAACGTCCTGACTTTC
J gene: TRBJ1-6; clone size: many; D gene: NA; V gene: TRBV18; CDR3 protein: CASSPPGRVGNSPLHF; CDR3 DNA: TGTGCCAGCTCACCACCCGGGAGGGTCGGTAATTCACCCCTCCACTTT
J gene: TRBJ2-4; clone size: many; D gene: NA; V gene: TRBV5-1; CDR3 protein: CASSLVPGEPNIQYF; CDR3 DNA: TGCGCCAGCAGCTTGGTTCCTGGGGAGCCAAACATTCAGTACTTC
J gene: TRBJ2-2; clone size: many; D gene: TRBD2; V gene: TRBV7-2; CDR3 protein: CASRGLADTGELFF; CDR3 DNA: TGTGCCAGCAGGGGACTAGCGGACACCGGGGAGCTGTTTTTT
J gene: TRBJ2-3; clone size: many; D gene: TRBD2; V gene: TRBV7-9; CDR3 protein: CASSSGREGVDTQYF; CDR3 DNA: TGTGCCAGCAGCTCCGGCCGGGAGGGTGTAGATACGCAGTATTTT
J gene: TRBJ2-2; clone size: many; D gene: NA; V gene: TRBV10-3; CDR3 protein: CAIRTRQESQAGELFF; CDR3 DNA: TGTGCCATCAGGACCCGACAGGAAAGTCAGGCCGGGGAGCTGTTTTTT
J gene: TRBJ1-1; clone size: many; D gene: TRBD1; V gene: TRBV5-1; CDR3 protein: CASNPGQGDTEAFF; CDR3 DNA: TGCGCCAGCAACCCGGGACAGGGAGACACTGAAGCTTTCTTT
J gene: TRBJ2-2; clone size: many; D gene: TRBD2; V gene: TRBV20-1; CDR3 protein: CSARRNLAGPGELFF; CDR3 DNA: TGCAGTGCCAGACGAAACCTAGCGGGACCCGGGGAGCTGTTTTTT
J gene: TRBJ2-3; clone size: many; D gene: TRBD1; V gene: TRBV6-1; CDR3 protein: CASNPGQGASSRTDTQYF; CDR3 DNA: TGTGCCAGCAACCCGGGACAGGGGGCGAGCTCCCGCACAGATACGCAGTATTTT